This T cell receptor beta chain was retrieved from a study of T-cell memory formation after mild COVID-19. About the study: In these data, TCR clusters were largely donor specific. Study-wide points: Most CD4+ clones that shrank were in CM and EM, while CD8+ ones turned up in EMRA.

V was pared by 5 bases and J by 3 bases, with 10 bases between. The CDR3 is made up of 13 amino acids. The TCR alpha and TCR beta cDNA libraries, bearing sample barcodes and UMIs, were generated by 5'RACE using constant-segment primers. One entry per CDR3 protein results from TCRdb running MiXCR on the 5' RACE reads. There are 150,000 to 200,000 distinct CDR3 sequences in the sample; around 21% occur only once, and approximately 22% lies in the top ten. As to this clonotype: Its antigen is undetermined.

This receptor was taken from an adult woman who had mild COVID-19 (a few samples of this study predate the infection). Cell type and time point are not known. The V call is TRBV12-3 or TRBV12-4, the J call TRBJ1-1; maybe TRBD1 (5 bases). Material: PBMCs or a T cell subset sorted from them (not recorded which). CDR3 nucleotides: TGTGCCAGCAGTATGGTGGGGCACACTGAAGCTTTCTTT. Translating gives CASSMVGHTEAFF.